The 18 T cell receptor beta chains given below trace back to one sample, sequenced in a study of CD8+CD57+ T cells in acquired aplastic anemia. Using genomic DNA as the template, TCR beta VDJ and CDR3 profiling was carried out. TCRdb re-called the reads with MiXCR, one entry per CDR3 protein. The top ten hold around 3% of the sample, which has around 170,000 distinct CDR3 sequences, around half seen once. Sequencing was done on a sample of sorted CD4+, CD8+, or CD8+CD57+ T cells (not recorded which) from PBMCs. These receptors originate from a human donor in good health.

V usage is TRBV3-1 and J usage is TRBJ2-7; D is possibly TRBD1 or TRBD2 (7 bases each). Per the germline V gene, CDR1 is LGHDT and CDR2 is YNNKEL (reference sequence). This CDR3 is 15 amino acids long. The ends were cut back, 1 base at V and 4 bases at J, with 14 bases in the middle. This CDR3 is CASSQGAGGGYEQYF. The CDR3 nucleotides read TGTGCCAGCAGCCAAGGGGCAGGGGGAGGGTACGAGCAGTACTTC.

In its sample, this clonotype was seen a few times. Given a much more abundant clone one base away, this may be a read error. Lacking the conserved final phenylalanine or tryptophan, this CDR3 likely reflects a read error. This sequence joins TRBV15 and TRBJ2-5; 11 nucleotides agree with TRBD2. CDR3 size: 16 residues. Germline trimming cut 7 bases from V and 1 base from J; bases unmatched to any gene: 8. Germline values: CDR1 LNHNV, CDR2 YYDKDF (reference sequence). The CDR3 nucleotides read TGTGCCACCATGGCCCGACTAGCGGGACTCCAAGAGACCCAGTACCTC. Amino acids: CATMARLAGLQETQYL.

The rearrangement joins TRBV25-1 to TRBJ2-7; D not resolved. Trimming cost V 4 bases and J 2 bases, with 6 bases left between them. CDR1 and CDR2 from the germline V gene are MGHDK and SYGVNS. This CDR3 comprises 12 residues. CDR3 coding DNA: TGTGCCAGCAGTGGACAAACCTACGAGCAGTACTTC. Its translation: CASSGQTYEQYF.

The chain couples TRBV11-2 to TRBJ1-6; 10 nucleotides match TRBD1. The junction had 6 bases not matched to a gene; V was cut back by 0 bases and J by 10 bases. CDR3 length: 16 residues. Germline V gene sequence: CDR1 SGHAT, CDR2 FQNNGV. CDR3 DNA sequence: TGTGCCAGCAGCTTAGAATCGGGGACAGGGGTGTCACCCCTCCACTTT. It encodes CASSLESGTGVSPLHF.

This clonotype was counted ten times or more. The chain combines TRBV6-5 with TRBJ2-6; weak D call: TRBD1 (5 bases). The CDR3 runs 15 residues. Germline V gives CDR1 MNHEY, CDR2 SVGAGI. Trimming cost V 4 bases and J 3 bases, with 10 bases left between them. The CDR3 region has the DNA TGTGCCAGCAGTTTAGGGGTTGGTGGGGCCAACGTCCTGACTTTC. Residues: CASSLGVGGANVLTF.

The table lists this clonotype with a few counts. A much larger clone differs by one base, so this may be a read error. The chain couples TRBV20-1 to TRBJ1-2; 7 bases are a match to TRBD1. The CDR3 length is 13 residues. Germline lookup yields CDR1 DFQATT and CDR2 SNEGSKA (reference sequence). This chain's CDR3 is CSFRIIGGWGYTF. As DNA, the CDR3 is TGCAGCTTCCGAATAATAGGGGGCTGGGGGTACACCTTC.

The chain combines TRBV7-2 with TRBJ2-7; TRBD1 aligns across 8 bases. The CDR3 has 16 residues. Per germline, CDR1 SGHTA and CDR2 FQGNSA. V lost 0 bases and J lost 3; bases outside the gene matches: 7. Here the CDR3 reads CASSLAPTGQGYEQYF. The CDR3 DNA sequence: TGTGCCAGCAGCTTAGCCCCTACCGGACAGGGCTACGAGCAGTACTTC.

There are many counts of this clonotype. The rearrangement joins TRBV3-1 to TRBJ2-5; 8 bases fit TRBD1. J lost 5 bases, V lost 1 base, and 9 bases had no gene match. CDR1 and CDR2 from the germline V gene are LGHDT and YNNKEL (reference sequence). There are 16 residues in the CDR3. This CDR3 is CASSQVRTGRRETQYF. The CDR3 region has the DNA TGTGCCAGCAGCCAAGTGAGGACAGGGAGACGGGAGACCCAGTACTTC.

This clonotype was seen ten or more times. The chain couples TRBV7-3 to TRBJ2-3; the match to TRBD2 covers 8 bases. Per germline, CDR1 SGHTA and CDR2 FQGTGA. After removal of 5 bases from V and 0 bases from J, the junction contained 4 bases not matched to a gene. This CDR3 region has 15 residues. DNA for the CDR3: TGTGCCAGCAGCCCAATAGCGGGAAGCACAGATACGCAGTATTTT. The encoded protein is CASSPIAGSTDTQYF.

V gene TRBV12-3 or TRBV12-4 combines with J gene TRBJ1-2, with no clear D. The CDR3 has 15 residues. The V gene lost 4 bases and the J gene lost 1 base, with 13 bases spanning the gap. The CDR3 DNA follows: TGTGCCAGCAGTTCAGACGGTCCCGTTAACTATGGCTACACCTTC. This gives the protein CASSSDGPVNYGYTF.

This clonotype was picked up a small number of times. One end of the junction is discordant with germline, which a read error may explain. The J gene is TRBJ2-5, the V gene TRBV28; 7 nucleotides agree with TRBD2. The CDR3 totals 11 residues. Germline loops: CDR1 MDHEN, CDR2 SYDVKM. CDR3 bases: TGTGCCAGCAGTCCGGGGAGGGCCCAATACTTC. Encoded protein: CASSPGRAQYF.

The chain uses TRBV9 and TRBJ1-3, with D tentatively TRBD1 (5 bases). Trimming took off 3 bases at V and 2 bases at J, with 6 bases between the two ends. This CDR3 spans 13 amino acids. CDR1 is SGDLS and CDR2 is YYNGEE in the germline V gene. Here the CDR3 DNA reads TGTGCCAGCAGCGGGGGGACTGGAAACACCATATATTTT. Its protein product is CASSGGTGNTIYF.

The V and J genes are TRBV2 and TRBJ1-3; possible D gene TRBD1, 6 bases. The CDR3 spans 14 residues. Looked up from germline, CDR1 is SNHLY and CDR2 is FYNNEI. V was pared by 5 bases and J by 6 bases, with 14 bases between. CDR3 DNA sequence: TGTGCCAGCAGTTTGGGAGGGGGGAAAAACACCATATATTTT. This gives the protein CASSLGGGKNTIYF.

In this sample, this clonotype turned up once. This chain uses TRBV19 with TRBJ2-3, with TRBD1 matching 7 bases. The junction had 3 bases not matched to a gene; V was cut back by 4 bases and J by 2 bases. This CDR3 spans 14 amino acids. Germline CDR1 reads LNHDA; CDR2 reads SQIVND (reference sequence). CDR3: CASSRDSYTDTQYF. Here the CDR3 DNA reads TGTGCCAGTAGTAGGGACAGTTACACAGATACGCAGTATTTT.

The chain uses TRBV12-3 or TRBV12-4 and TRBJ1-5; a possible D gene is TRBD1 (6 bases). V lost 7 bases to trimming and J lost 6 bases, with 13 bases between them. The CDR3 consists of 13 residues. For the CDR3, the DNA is TGTGCCAGCATTCAACAGGGAGGTCAGCCCCAGCATTTT. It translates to CASIQQGGQPQHF.

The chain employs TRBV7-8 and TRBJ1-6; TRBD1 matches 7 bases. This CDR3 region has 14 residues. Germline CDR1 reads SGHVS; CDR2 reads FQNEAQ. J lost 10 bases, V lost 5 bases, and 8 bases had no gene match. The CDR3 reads CASSLDRARSPLHF. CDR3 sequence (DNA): TGTGCCAGCAGCCTCGACAGGGCAAGGTCACCCCTCCACTTT.

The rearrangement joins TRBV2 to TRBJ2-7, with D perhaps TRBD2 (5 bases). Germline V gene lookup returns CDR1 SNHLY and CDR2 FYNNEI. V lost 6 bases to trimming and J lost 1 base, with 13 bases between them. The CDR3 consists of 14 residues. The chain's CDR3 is CASSRRGGSYEQYF. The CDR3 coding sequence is TGTGCCAGCAGCCGACGGGGTGGGTCCTACGAGCAGTACTTC.

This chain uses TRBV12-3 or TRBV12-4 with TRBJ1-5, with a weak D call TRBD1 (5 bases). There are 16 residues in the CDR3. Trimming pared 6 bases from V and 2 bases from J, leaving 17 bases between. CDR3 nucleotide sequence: TGTGCCAGCAGCTCGGGGCAGGAGATTCGCAATCAGCCCCAGCATTTT. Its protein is CASSSGQEIRNQPQHF.